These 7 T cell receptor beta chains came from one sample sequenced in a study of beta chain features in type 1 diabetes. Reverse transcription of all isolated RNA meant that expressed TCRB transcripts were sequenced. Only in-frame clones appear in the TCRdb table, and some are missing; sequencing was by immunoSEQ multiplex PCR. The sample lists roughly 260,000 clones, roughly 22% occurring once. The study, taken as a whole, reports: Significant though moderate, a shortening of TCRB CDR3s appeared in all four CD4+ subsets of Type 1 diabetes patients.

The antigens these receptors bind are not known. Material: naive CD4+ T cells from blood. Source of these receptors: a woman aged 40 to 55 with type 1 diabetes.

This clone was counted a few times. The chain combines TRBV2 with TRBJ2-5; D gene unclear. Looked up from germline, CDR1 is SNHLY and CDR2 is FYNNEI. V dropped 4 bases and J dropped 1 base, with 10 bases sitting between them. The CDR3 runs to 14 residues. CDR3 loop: CASSATTSQETQYF. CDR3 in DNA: TGTGCCAGCAGTGCGACGACATCCCAAGAGACCCAGTACTTC.

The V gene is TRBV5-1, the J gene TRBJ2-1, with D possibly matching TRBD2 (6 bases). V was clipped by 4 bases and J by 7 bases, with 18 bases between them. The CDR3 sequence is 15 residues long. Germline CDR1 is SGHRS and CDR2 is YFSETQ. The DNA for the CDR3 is TGCGCCAGCAGCCTAACTAGCTCTCCAGGGAATGAGCAGTTCTTC. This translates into CASSLTSSPGNEQFF.

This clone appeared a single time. Here the CDR3 reads CASGRGGTSGLTDTQYF. In DNA, the CDR3 is TGCGCCAGCGGTCGAGGGGGGACTAGCGGCCTGACAGATACGCAGTATTTT. The rearrangement uses TRBV5-1 and TRBJ2-3, with 11 bases identical to TRBD2. The CDR3 loop spans 17 amino acids. Trimming removed 7 bases from V and 3 bases from J; junction bases left unmatched: 13. Germline CDR1 and CDR2: SGHRS and YFSETQ. Full variable domain (outside the CDR3, taken from reference TRBV5-1 and TRBJ2-3): KAGVTQTPRYLIKTRGQQVTLSCSPISGHRSVSWYQQTPGQGLQFLFEYFSETQRNKGNFPGRFSGRQFSNSRSEMNVSTLELGDSALYLCASGRGGTSGLTDTQYFGPGTRLTVL.

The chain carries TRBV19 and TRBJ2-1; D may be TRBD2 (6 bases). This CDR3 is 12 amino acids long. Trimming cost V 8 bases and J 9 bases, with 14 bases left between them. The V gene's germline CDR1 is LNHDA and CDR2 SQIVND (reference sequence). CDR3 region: CASGLQYGEQFF. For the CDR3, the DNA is TGTGCCAGTGGACTACAATACGGTGAGCAGTTCTTC.

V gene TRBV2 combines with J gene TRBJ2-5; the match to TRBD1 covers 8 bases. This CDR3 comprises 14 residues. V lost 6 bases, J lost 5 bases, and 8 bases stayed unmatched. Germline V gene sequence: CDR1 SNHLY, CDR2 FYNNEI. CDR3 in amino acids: CASSRQGASETQYF. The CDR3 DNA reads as TGTGCCAGCAGCCGTCAGGGGGCAAGCGAGACCCAGTACTTC.

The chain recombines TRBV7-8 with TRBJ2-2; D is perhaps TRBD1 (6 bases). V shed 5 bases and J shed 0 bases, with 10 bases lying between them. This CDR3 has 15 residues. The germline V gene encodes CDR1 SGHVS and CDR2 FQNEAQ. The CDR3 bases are TGTGCCAGCAGCAGAGACAGGACGAACACCGGGGAGCTGTTTTTT. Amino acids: CASSRDRTNTGELFF.

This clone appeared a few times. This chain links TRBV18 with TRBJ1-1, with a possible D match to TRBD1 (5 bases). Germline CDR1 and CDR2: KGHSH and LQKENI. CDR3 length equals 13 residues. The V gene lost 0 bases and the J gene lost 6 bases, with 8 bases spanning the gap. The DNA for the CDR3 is TGTGCCAGCTCACCACCCGACAGACCTGAAGCTTTCTTT. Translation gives CASSPPDRPEAFF. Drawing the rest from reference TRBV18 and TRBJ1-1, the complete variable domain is NAGVMQNPRHLVRRRGQEARLRCSPMKGHSHVYWYRQLPEEGLKFMVYLQKENIIDESGMPKERFSAEFPKEGPSILRIQQVVRGDSAAYFCASSPPDRPEAFFGQGTRLTVV.